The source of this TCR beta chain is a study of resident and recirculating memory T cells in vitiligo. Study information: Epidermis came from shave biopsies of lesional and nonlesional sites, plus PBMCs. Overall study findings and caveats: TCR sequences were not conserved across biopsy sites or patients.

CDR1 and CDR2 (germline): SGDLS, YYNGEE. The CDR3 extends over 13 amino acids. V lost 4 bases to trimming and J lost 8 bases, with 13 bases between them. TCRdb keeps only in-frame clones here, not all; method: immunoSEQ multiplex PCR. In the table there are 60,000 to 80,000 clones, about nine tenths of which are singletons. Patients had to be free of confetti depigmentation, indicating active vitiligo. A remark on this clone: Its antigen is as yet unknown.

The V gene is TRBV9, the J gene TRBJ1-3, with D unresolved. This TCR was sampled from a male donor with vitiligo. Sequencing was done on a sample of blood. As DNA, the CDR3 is TGTGCCAGCAGCCCCTCTCTGGAGGACACCATATATTTT. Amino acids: CASSPSLEDTIYF.